The 20 T cell receptor beta chains in this list originate from one sample, sequenced in a study of tumor-infiltrating lymphocytes in primary liver carcinoma. Without any cell sorting, roughly 20-30 mg of bulk tissue yielded co-extracted RNA and DNA. cDNA specific to TCR beta was made from approximately 0.55 ug of total RNA, with a constant-region primer employed for priming. What produced the TCR beta libraries was three nested multiplex PCR rounds using slightly modified ARM-PCR. Two initial PCR rounds of around 10 cycles each paired TRBV1-TRBV30 forward primers with a C-beta reverse primer. TCRdb analysed the multiplex PCR reads with MiXCR anew, one entry per CDR3 protein. The profile shows over 100,000 distinct CDR3 sequences, 55% to 70% of them singletons. The material sequenced was tumor-adjacent normal liver tissue. These TCRs come from a woman aged 60-75 years with primary liver carcinoma and hepatitis B virus infection.

The gene calls are TRBV5-4 and TRBJ2-1, with 7 bases identical to TRBD2. The CDR3 runs to 18 residues. Germline V gene lookup returns CDR1 SGHNT and CDR2 YYREEE (reference sequence). V lost 1 base and J lost 1; bases outside the gene matches: 11. The CDR3 nucleotides are TGTGCCAGCAGCTTGACTCCTAGCGGAAGGCGGTCCTACAATGAGCAGTTCTTC. Translating it yields CASSLTPSGRRSYNEQFF.

Regarding this clonotype: This clone may be a read error of a much larger clone one base away. The chain joins TRBV28 to TRBJ2-2; D might be TRBD1 (5 bases). Per the germline V gene, CDR1 is MDHEN and CDR2 is SYDVKM. The CDR3 is 15 amino acids. V was trimmed by 7 bases and J by 4 bases, leaving 16 bases between them. The CDR3 loop is CASTFSREGTGELFF. The CDR3 DNA reads TGTGCCAGCACTTTTAGCAGGGAAGGCACCGGGGAGCTGTTTTTT.

About this clonotype: One end of the junction does not line up with germline, which may come from a read error. This chain connects TRBV12-3 or TRBV12-4 to TRBJ2-4, with TRBD2 matching 9 bases. This CDR3 region has 17 residues. CDR3 sequence reads: CANSLRAGGLTKNIQYF. As DNA, the CDR3 is TGTGCCAACAGTTTACGGGCGGGAGGGCTCACCAAAAACATTCAGTACTTC.

Comment on this clonotype: Possible read error: a much larger clone is one base away. The gene calls are TRBV5-1 and TRBJ2-3; 9 bases fit TRBD1. Germline values: CDR1 SGHRS, CDR2 YFSETQ. The CDR3 has 15 amino acids. V was clipped by 2 bases and J by 5 bases; unmatched bases: 6. The CDR3 sequence: CASSFTGGIVDTQYF. In nucleotides, the CDR3 is TGCGCCAGCAGCTTCACAGGGGGCATCGTAGATACGCAGTATTTT.

At least ten counts were recorded for this clonotype. J is TRBJ2-3 and V is TRBV29-1; D is unresolved. The ends were cut back, 1 base at V and 6 bases at J, with 8 bases in the middle. CDR1 and CDR2 from the germline V gene are SQVTM and ANQGSEA. This CDR3 has 12 residues. The CDR3 protein is CSVEASSDTQYF. The CDR3 nucleotides read TGCAGCGTTGAAGCTAGTTCGGATACGCAGTATTTT.

This clonotype was counted once. This could be a read error, since a much larger clone is one nucleotide away. The chain joins TRBV5-1 to TRBJ2-3; D tentatively reads TRBD1 or TRBD2 (6 bases each). Germline V gene sequence: CDR1 SGHRS, CDR2 YFSETQ. This CDR3 has 14 residues. The CDR3 loop reads CASSLDGGTDTQCF. CDR3 coding DNA: TGCGCCAGCAGCTTGGACGGGGGCACAGATACGCAGTGTTTT.

The chain carries TRBV12-3 or TRBV12-4 and TRBJ2-7; 8 bases fit TRBD1. This CDR3 is built from 14 residues. V was clipped by 3 bases and J by 2 bases; unmatched bases: 3. The DNA of the CDR3 is TGTGCCAGCAGTTTCGGACAGGGTACCTACGAGCAGTACTTC. Residues: CASSFGQGTYEQYF.

In the case of this clonotype: Because the CDR3 is missing its conserved closing phenylalanine or tryptophan, this is likely a read error. Because the CDR3's place on the DNA is in doubt, the DNA is left out and the CDR3 is given as listed by TCRdb. The gene calls are TRBV29-1 and TRBJ2-3; TRBD1 was called by the table and not checked on the DNA. The germline gives CDR1 SQVTM, CDR2 ANQGSEA. The CDR3 spans 15 residues, counting both ends. The CDR3 reads CSVEGTGGAADTRYL.

The sample holds one count of this clonotype. The chain combines TRBV6-1 with TRBJ2-7; the D gene is possibly TRBD2 (6 bases). V was clipped by 9 bases and J by 4 bases, with 16 bases between them. Germline CDR1 is MNHNS and CDR2 is SASEGT. This CDR3 is 13 amino acids long. CDR3 DNA: TGTGCCAGTTGGCTAGCGTGTGGGTACGAGCAGTACTTC. This codes for CASWLACGYEQYF.

Turning to this clonotype: The CDR3 end shows no conserved phenylalanine or tryptophan, and so a read error is likely. J is TRBJ1-1 and V is TRBV6-1; the D is unclear. V was cut by 2 bases and J by 4 bases, with 11 bases left in between. CDR3 length: 14 amino acids. The germline V gene encodes CDR1 MNHNS and CDR2 SASEGT. CDR3 residues: CASSEYQVGTEAFL. The CDR3 DNA sequence: TGTGCCAGCAGTGAATACCAGGTGGGCACTGAAGCTTTCTTA.

Comment on this clonotype: A much larger clone lies one base from this, so it may be a read error. The conserved phenylalanine or tryptophan normally closing the CDR3 is absent here, so this likely arose from a read error. CDR3 sequence reads: CASSLGGQGDEQYL. The DNA for the CDR3 is TGCGCCAGCAGCTTGGGGGGACAGGGCGACGAGCAGTACCTC. The chain links TRBV5-1 to TRBJ2-7; 9 nucleotides align to TRBD1. V gave up 0 bases and J gave up 5 bases; unmatched junction bases: 3. This CDR3 is built from 14 residues. Germline V lookup: CDR1 SGHRS, CDR2 YFSETQ.

Concerning this clonotype: One end of the junction does not line up with germline, which may come from a read error. The CDR3 bases are TGTGTCAGCAGCCGAGGGGACCGTACAAGCACAGATACGCAGTATTTT. As protein: CVSSRGDRTSTDTQYF. This rearrangement joins TRBV11-2 to TRBJ2-3; D could derive from TRBD1 or TRBD2 (5 bases each). The CDR3 consists of 16 residues. CDR1 and CDR2 from the germline V gene are SGHAT and FQNNGV.

Regarding this clonotype: At one end, the junction sequence differs from germline, possibly due to a read error. The V and J genes are TRBV29-1 and TRBJ1-2, with D hard to call. CDR3 size: 14 residues. CDR1 and CDR2 (germline): SQVTM, ANQGSEA. The CDR3 region has the DNA TGCAGCGTTGGCCGGATTCACGCTAACTATAGCTACACCTTC. Its translation: CSVGRIHANYSYTF.

Worth noting for this clonotype: The limits of the CDR3 on the DNA are not certain, so only TCRdb's listed CDR3 is given. This rearrangement joins TRBV29-1 to TRBJ1-2; TRBD1 is the table's D call and was not checked against the DNA. CDR1 is SQVTM, CDR2 ANQGSEA, per germline. The CDR3 has 13 residues if both end residues are counted. Here the CDR3 reads CSVEAGINYVCTF.

Concerning this clonotype itself: Germline is not matched at one junction end, which may reflect a read error. The chain has TRBV7-9 and TRBJ2-1, with 8 bases lining up with TRBD2. Germline V CDR1 and CDR2: SEHNR, FQNEAQ (reference sequence). CDR3 length equals 15 residues. The CDR3 reads CASSLRGGRNDEQFF. CDR3 bases: TGTGCCAGTAGCTTACGAGGCGGGAGGAACGATGAGCAGTTCTTC.

A note on this clonotype: A single base separates this from a much larger clone, so it may be a read error. The V call is TRBV30, the J call TRBJ2-2; D is perhaps TRBD1 (7 bases). The CDR3 covers 14 residues. Germline CDR1 is GTSNPN and CDR2 is SVGIG (reference sequence). This CDR3 reads CAWMTGRSPGDLFF. The CDR3 coding sequence is TGTGCCTGGATGACAGGGAGGAGTCCCGGGGACCTGTTTTTT.

With respect to this clonotype: No conserved phenylalanine or tryptophan ends this CDR3, so it is likely a read error. The rearrangement uses TRBV25-1 and TRBJ2-1, with 11 bases lining up with TRBD2. Germline V gene sequence: CDR1 MGHDK, CDR2 SYGVNS. The V segment lost 1 base and the J segment 2 bases; nucleotides outside the gene matches: 10. This CDR3 contains 19 residues. The CDR3 sequence: CASSELRVRLAGPYNEQFS. In DNA, the CDR3 is TGTGCCAGCAGTGAATTAAGGGTTAGACTAGCGGGGCCCTACAATGAGCAGTTCTCC.

The V call is TRBV11-2, the J call TRBJ1-2; D is unresolved. Deletions cut 0 bases from V and 8 bases from J, with 19 bases between. CDR1 and CDR2 from the germline V gene are SGHAT and FQNNGV. CDR3 size: 16 residues. The CDR3 nucleotides read TGTGCCAGCAGCTTAGAACCAGAGGAGGCGGTGAGGGGCTACACCTTC. Its protein product is CASSLEPEEAVRGYTF. Filled out from reference TRBV11-2 and TRBJ1-2, the complete variable domain reads EAGVAQSPRYKIIEKRQSVAFWCNPISGHATLYWYQQILGQGPKLLIQFQNNGVVDDSQLPKDRFSAERLKGVDSTLKIQPAKLEDSAVYLCASSLEPEEAVRGYTFGSGTRLTVV.

The V gene is TRBV24-1, the J gene TRBJ2-3, with 7 bases identical to TRBD1. From germline, CDR1 is KGHDR and CDR2 SFDVKD. Trimming removed 3 bases from V and 1 base from J; junction bases left unmatched: 6. The CDR3 has 16 residues. The CDR3 nucleotides are TGTGCCACCAGTGATGTGACAGGGTGGCGCACAGATACGCAGTATTTT. Translated, it gives CATSDVTGWRTDTQYF.

On this clonotype itself: A much larger clone is a single base away; this may be a read error. V usage is TRBV7-9 and J usage is TRBJ2-7, with 9 bases that match TRBD2. The CDR3 contains 16 residues. Germline V gene sequence: CDR1 SEHNR, CDR2 FQNEAQ (reference sequence). CDR3 residues: CASCLTPVSGSYEQYF. CDR3 bases: TGTGCCAGCTGCTTAACGCCCGTTAGCGGGAGTTACGAGCAGTACTTC.